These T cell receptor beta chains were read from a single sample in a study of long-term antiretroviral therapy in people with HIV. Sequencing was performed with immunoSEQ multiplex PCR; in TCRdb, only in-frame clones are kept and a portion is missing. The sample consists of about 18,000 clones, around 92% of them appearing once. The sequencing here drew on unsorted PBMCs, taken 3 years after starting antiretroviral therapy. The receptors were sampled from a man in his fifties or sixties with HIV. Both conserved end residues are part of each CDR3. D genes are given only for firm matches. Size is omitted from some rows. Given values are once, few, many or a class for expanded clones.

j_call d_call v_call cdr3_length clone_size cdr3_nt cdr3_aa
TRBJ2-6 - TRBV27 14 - TGTGCCAGCAGTGACAGATCTGGGGCCAACGTCCTGACTTTC CASSDRSGANVLTF
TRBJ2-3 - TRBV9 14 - TGTGCCAGCAGCGACGACTCGGGCACAGATACGCAGTATTTT CASSDDSGTDTQYF
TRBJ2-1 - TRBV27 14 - TGTGCCAGCAGTTTTTTTAGCTCCTACAATGAGCAGTTCTTC CASSFFSSYNEQFF
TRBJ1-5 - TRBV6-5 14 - TGTGCCAGCAGTCCCGGACACAACAATCAGCCCCAGCATTTT CASSPGHNNQPQHF
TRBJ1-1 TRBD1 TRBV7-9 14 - TGTGCCAGCAGCCCGACAGGGATGGGCACTGAAGCTTTCTTT CASSPTGMGTEAFF
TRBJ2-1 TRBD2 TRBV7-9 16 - TGTGCCAGCAGCTGGGTTATGCGGGGGGGCATAGATGAGCAGTTCTTC CASSWVMRGGIDEQFF
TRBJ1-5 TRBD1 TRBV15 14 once TGTGCCACCGCGACAGGGTTGGGCAATCAGCCCCAGCATTTT CATATGLGNQPQHF
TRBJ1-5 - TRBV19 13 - TGTGCCAGTAGTCGGATTAGCAATCAGCCCCAGCATTTT CASSRISNQPQHF
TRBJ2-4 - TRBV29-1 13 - TGCAGCGTTGCCGTGGGAAAAGCAAACATTCAGTACTTC CSVAVGKANIQYF
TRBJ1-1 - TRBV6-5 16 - TGTGCCAGCAGTTACTCAACAGGGAGTTCTTACACTGAAGCTTTCTTT CASSYSTGSSYTEAFF
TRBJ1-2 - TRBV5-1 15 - TGCGCCAGCAGCTTGGAGGAAGCGACTAACTATGGCTACACCTTC CASSLEEATNYGYTF
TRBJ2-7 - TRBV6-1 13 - TGTGCCAGCAGTGAATGGGGGGCCGACGAGCAGTACTTC CASSEWGADEQYF
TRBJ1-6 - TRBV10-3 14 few TGTGCCATCAGTGAGTCGACGAAGGGTTCACCCCTCCACTTT CAISESTKGSPLHF
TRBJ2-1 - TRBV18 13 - TGTGCCAGCTCACCACCGGGTGGGAATGAGCAGTTCTTC CASSPPGGNEQFF
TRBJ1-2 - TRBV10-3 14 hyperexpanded TGTGCCATCAGTGAGGCTCCGAATAACTATGGCTACACCTTC CAISEAPNNYGYTF
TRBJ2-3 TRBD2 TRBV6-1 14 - TGTGCCAGCAGTGCACAGAGCGGGGCAGATACGCAGTATTTT CASSAQSGADTQYF
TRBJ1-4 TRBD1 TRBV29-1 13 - TGCAGCGTTACCGGGACAGGGCTTGAAAAACTGTTTTTT CSVTGTGLEKLFF
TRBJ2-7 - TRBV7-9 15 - TGTGCCAGCAGCTTAGGGCAGGGGATTTTTTACGAGCAGTACTTC CASSLGQGIFYEQYF
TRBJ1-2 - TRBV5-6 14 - TGTGCCAGCAGCTTGGTGCAGAATAACTATGGCTACACCTTC CASSLVQNNYGYTF
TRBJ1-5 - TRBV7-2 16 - TGTGCCAGCAGCTTATTATCTTCAGGGCCCAATCAGCCCCAGCATTTT CASSLLSSGPNQPQHF
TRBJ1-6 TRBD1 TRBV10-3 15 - TGTGCCATCAGTGAATGGGACAGGGGTGGCTCACCCCTCCACTTT CAISEWDRGGSPLHF
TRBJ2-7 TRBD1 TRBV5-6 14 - TGTGCCAGCAGCCGGGGACAGGGGTTGCACGAGCAGTACTTC CASSRGQGLHEQYF
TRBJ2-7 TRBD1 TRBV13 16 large TGTGCCAGCAGCTCCACCGGGACAGGGGCCGGATACGAGCAGTACTTC CASSSTGTGAGYEQYF
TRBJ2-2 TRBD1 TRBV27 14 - TGTGCCAGCAGCCTGACAGGGGTTGGCGGGGAGCTGTTTTTT CASSLTGVGGELFF
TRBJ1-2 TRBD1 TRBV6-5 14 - TGTGCCAGCAGTTTCGAACAGGGGGTCTATGGCTACACCTTC CASSFEQGVYGYTF
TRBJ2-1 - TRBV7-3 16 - TGTGCCAGCAGCTTATGGGCGGGGAAAGGTTACAATGAGCAGTTCTTC CASSLWAGKGYNEQFF
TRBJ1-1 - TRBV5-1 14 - TGCGCCAGCAGCTTGGCCGGACGGGGGACTGAAGCTTTCTTT CASSLAGRGTEAFF
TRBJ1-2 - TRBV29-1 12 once TGCAGCGTGTCTGACACCAACTATGGCTACACCTTC CSVSDTNYGYTF
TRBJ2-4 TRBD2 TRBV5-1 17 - TGCGCCAGCAGCCAAACACCTTCGGGGGGAGGCAAAAACATTCAGTACTTC CASSQTPSGGGKNIQYF
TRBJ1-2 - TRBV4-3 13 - TGCGCCAGCAGCCAATCAGTGGGTTATGGCTACACCTTC CASSQSVGYGYTF
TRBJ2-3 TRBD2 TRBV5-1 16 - TGCGCCAGCAGACCCGATTCTAGCGGGGGGGCCGGGACGCAGTATTTT CASRPDSSGGAGTQYF
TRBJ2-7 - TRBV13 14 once TGTGCCAGCAGCTGGAGGGAAAGCTCCTACGAGCAGTACTTC CASSWRESSYEQYF
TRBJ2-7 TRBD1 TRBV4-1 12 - TGCGCCAGCAGCCCGGACAGGGCCGAGCAGTACTTC CASSPDRAEQYF
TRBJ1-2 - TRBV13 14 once TGTGCCAGCAGCATCAGGGAATTAAACTATGGCTACACCTTC CASSIRELNYGYTF
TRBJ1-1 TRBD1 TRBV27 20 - TGTGCCAGCAGCCCTACGGCTGTTGGCGGAATCGACAGGGGGCACACTGAAGCTTTCTTT CASSPTAVGGIDRGHTEAFF